This T cell receptor (beta chain) was documented in a study of blood T cell repertoires in COVID-19. Study context: Donors in the United States, Italy and Spain gave samples during acute or convalescent COVID-19. PBMCs, B-cell-depleted T cells, or T cells provided the cDNA or gDNA that made up the material.

Germline lookup yields CDR1 MDHEN and CDR2 SYDVKM. J gave up 1 base and V 4 bases, and 3 bases lay outside the gene matches. The CDR3 contains 15 residues. In the source study's methods: From reference gene primer amplification, estimates of nucleated cell counts were derived. The protocol was immunoSEQ multiplex PCR, while the TCRdb copy is restricted to in-frame clones and leaves out a portion. That table furnishes V, J and clone size, whereas the DNA furnished D and trimming. The data contain about 140,000 clones, 85% to 90% of them singletons. The chain has TRBV28 and TRBJ2-3; 9 bases map to TRBD1. Sequences were obtained from peripheral blood. The receptor was isolated from a man aged 55 to 70 with active or convalescent COVID-19. The CDR3, as DNA: TGTGCCAGCAGTTCGGGACAGGGTGGCACAGATACGCAGTATTTT. It translates to CASSSGQGGTDTQYF.